This T cell receptor (beta chain) emerged from a study of T-cell memory formation after mild COVID-19. The overall study: TCR clusters showed largely donor specificity. Study outcomes and limitations: Balance between CD4 and CD8 was seen in clones contracting day 15 to 85, and a CD4+ lean was seen in later expanders. Of the contracting clones, CD4+ ones lay mainly in CM and EM, and CD8+ ones in EMRA. Pre-infection memory held some responding clones, suggesting pre-existing cross-reactive T cells responded.

One entry per CDR3 protein, called by TCRdb with MiXCR from the 5' RACE reads. The sample includes some 290,000 distinct CDR3 sequences, roughly 15% seen only once; the top ten take about a fifth. The CDR3 contains 15 residues. Trimming removed 1 base at V and 7 bases at J, with 16 bases between. Germline CDR1 LNHDA, CDR2 SQIVND (reference sequence). This clonotype was seen many times. Its antigen is undetermined. The J gene is TRBJ2-5, the V gene TRBV19, with D uncertain. Sequencing was performed on PBMCs or a T cell subset sorted from them (not recorded which). The receptor was derived from a man between 18 and 35 years old who had mild COVID-19 (a few samples of this study predate the infection). Cell type and time point are not known. The CDR3 bases are TGTGCCAGTAGTATAGGAGGCCACCTCTCAGGGACCCAGTACTTC. Its translation is CASSIGGHLSGTQYF.